This record covers a single TCR beta chain. This sample stems from a study of blood T cell repertoires in COVID-19. Germline values: CDR1 LGHNA, CDR2 YSLEER. V gave up 1 base and J gave up 1 base, with 11 bases separating them. The CDR3 consists of 15 residues. The protocol was immunoSEQ multiplex PCR, while the TCRdb copy is restricted to in-frame clones and leaves out a portion. Of roughly 200,000 clones in the sample, 75% to 85% were seen once. This receptor was identified in a middle-aged man who had recovered from COVID-19. V is TRBV4-3 and J is TRBJ2-7; D not resolved. Sample: PBMCs or T cells enriched from blood (not recorded which). The CDR3 here is CASSQGRGYSYEQYF. DNA of the CDR3: TGCGCCAGCAGCCAAGGAAGAGGCTATTCCTACGAGCAGTACTTC.